Each of the 24 T cell receptor delta chains below was sequenced from the same sample in a study of gamma-delta T cells after stem cell transplantation. TCRdb reprocessed the RT-PCR reads using CATT. Of 1,500 to 2,000 delta-chain clones listed, roughly 5.5% are singletons. Sequenced material: gamma-delta T cells. The receptors derive from a human donor. It is not recorded whose cells these are; they may come from a transplant donor.

For this clone: The mismatch at residue 12 between this DNA's translation and the TCRdb protein of a much larger clone likely reflects a read error; the protein shown is translated from the DNA. This sequence joins TRDV2 and TRDJ1; 9 bases are a match to TRDD3. The germline V gene encodes CDR1 GEAIGNYY and CDR2 EKD. The CDR3 has 17 residues. Losses at the gene ends were 2 bases for V and 3 bases for J; bases not matched to a gene: 12. The CDR3 DNA is TGTGCCTGTGACAGACTGGGGGACCGAAGGGACGCCGATAAACTCATCTTT. Translating it yields CACDRLGDRRDADKLIF.

Regarding this clone: The junction shows a germline mismatch at one end, possibly a read error. The chain links TRDV2 to TRDJ3; 9 nucleotides agree with TRDD3. CDR3 size: 21 residues. Germline V CDR1 and CDR2: GEAIGNYY, EKD. CDR3 protein: CACDKLGDPNPEPCDTRQMFF. Here the CDR3 DNA reads TGTGCCTGTGACAAACTGGGGGACCCCAACCCGGAGCCCTGTGACACCCGACAGATGTTTTTC.

In this sample, this clone turned up a few times. A much more abundant neighbour one base away suggests this may be a read error. Within the sample, other DNA sequences also encode this same CDR3. This chain connects TRDV2 to TRDJ3, with 8 bases matching TRDD3. The ends lost 0 bases at V and 0 bases at J; junction bases unmatched: 12. This CDR3 is 21 amino acids long. CDR1 is GEAIGNYY and CDR2 is EKD in the germline V gene. CDR3 residues: CACDTGTGGYARSWDTRQMFF. The CDR3 DNA follows: TGTGCCTGTGACACCGGTACTGGGGGGTACGCACGCTCCTGGGACACCCGACAGATGTTTTTC.

This clone was detected a few times. For this DNA, TCRdb reports the protein of a much larger clone, which diverges at residue 10, most likely from a read error; the protein presented here is translated directly from the DNA. The rearrangement links TRDV2 to TRDJ1, with 8 bases matching TRDD3. The CDR3 is made up of 18 amino acids. Germline lookup yields CDR1 GEAIGNYY and CDR2 EKD. J gave up 4 bases and V 0 bases, and 15 bases lay outside the gene matches. In nucleotides, the CDR3 is TGTGCCTGTGACACCGTCGCTGGGGGAGCTCATCGGGGCGATAAACTCATCTTT. This encodes CACDTVAGGAHRGDKLIF.

A few counts support this clone. The protein TCRdb lists belongs to a much larger clone and differs from this DNA's translation at residue 13, which points to a read error; the protein shown is made from the DNA. This chain connects TRDV2 to TRDJ1, with D maybe TRDD3 (6 bases). Germline CDR1 and CDR2: GEAIGNYY and EKD. The CDR3 loop spans 16 amino acids. This CDR3 reads CACDTLGDANTDELIF. CDR3 nucleotides: TGTGCCTGTGACACCCTCGGGGATGCTAACACCGATGAACTCATCTTT.

This clone was observed a few times. This sequence may be a read error, since a much larger clone differs from it by one base. Additional DNA sequences in this sample encode the identical CDR3. The chain carries TRDV1 and TRDJ1, with 13 bases fitting TRDD3. The CDR3 extends over 21 amino acids. The germline V gene has CDR1 TSWWSYY and CDR2 QGS. The CDR3 DNA reads TGTGCTCTTGGGGAACTGAGAAATCCCACTGGGGGATACGAGAGTAGCGATAAACTCATCTTC. Its protein product is CALGELRNPTGGYESSDKLIF.

Points on this clone: This DNA's translation and the protein TCRdb lists, from a much larger clone, do not match at residue 9, likely due to a read error; the protein shown is translated from the DNA. The genes are TRDV2 and TRDJ1; D is uncertain. This CDR3 is built from 17 residues. Trimming took off 1 base at V and 0 bases at J, with 17 bases between the two ends. Per germline, CDR1 GEAIGNYY and CDR2 EKD. The DNA for the CDR3 is TGTGCCTGTGACACGGCAGGACTAAGTAGGTACACCGATAAACTCATCTTT. This codes for CACDTAGLSRYTDKLIF.

On this clone itself: TCRdb shows a much larger clone's protein in place of this DNA's translation, and the two differ at residue 12, likely through a read error; the protein shown is translated from the DNA. This chain links TRDV2 with TRDJ1, with TRDD3 matching over 10 bases. V lost 1 base and J lost 11; bases outside the gene matches: 15. Looked up from germline, CDR1 is GEAIGNYY and CDR2 is EKD. The CDR3 is made up of 16 amino acids. The DNA of the CDR3 is TGTGCCTGTGACACAGTTGGGGGGGATACGCGGTCACAGCTCATCTTT. Translated: CACDTVGGDTRSQLIF.

This clone was picked up a small number of times. J is TRDJ1 and V is TRDV2; 7 bases agree with TRDD3. No J gene is reported in TCRdb; it was inferred here by comparing the DNA with germline. V was pared by 5 bases and J by 1 base, with 12 bases of the junction left unmatched. The CDR3 is 16 residues long. Per germline, CDR1 GEAIGNYY and CDR2 EKD. The CDR3 DNA is TGTGCCTGTGGTGAGGGCGGTGGGGGAGGCACCGATAAACTCATCTTT. Protein product: CACGEGGGGGTDKLIF.

This clone has only a few counts. One base separates it from a far larger clone, so it is likely a read error. In the same sample, other DNA sequences code for this CDR3. This chain uses TRDV2 with TRDJ1; a possible D gene is TRDD3 (6 bases). Per the germline V gene, CDR1 is GEAIGNYY and CDR2 is EKD. The CDR3 loop spans 19 amino acids. Between the trimmed V and J ends, which lost 1 base and 0 bases, there was a span of 23 bases. The CDR3 here is CACDTLQLLGGSYTDKLIF. In DNA, the CDR3 is TGTGCCTGTGACACTCTACAACTACTGGGAGGCTCGTACACCGATAAACTCATCTTT.

As concerns this clone: TCRdb attributes to this sequence the protein of a much larger clone, which differs from the DNA translation at residue 13; a read error is likely, and the protein displayed is translated from the DNA. The sample contains more than one DNA sequence encoding this CDR3. The chain employs TRDV2 and TRDJ3, with D perhaps TRDD3 (6 bases). The CDR3 sequence is 20 residues long. Germline V gene sequence: CDR1 GEAIGNYY, CDR2 EKD. The CDR3 loop reads CACDTPGDHPSSRDTRQMFF. CDR3 in DNA: TGTGCCTGTGACACGCCGGGGGACCATCCAAGCTCCAGGGACACCCGACAGATGTTTTTC.

This clone was seen more than once but under ten times. This is likely an artifact of a read error, given a far larger clone one base away. This CDR3 is also generated by other DNA sequences in the sample. The chain uses TRDV2 and TRDJ1; the D gene could be TRDD2 or TRDD3 (5 bases each). Deletions cut 5 bases from V and 3 bases from J, with 12 bases between. Germline V gives CDR1 GEAIGNYY, CDR2 EKD. The CDR3 length is 13 residues. The CDR3 here is CACVSLLADKLIF. CDR3 DNA sequence: TGTGCCTGTGTGTCCCTACTGGCCGATAAACTCATCTTT.

The gene calls are TRDV2 and TRDJ1; D gene uncertain. The J gene, left out of TCRdb, was set here by checking the DNA against germline. The V end lost 2 bases, the J end lost 0 bases, and 21 bases lay between the germline ends. The V gene's germline CDR1 is GEAIGNYY and CDR2 EKD. The CDR3 is 18 amino acids. The CDR3 region is CACDRGGARREYTDKLIF. The CDR3 bases are TGTGCCTGTGACAGGGGCGGGGCTAGAAGGGAGTACACCGATAAACTCATCTTT.

This clone turned up a few times. TCRdb records a much larger clone's protein for this DNA, with a difference at residue 4 that likely arises from a read error; the protein given is the translation of the DNA. V gene TRDV2 combines with J gene TRDJ1, with 13 bases fitting TRDD3. The germline V gene encodes CDR1 GEAIGNYY and CDR2 EKD. CDR3 size: 18 residues. Losses at the gene ends were 5 bases for V and 5 bases for J; bases not matched to a gene: 16. The CDR3 reads CACGSILGDTSAADKLIF. CDR3 bases: TGTGCCTGTGGCTCCATACTGGGGGATACGAGTGCGGCAGATAAACTCATCTTT.

As to this clone: This sequence is one base from a far larger clone and is likely a read error. The sample contains more than one DNA sequence encoding this CDR3. The CDR3, as DNA: TGTGCTTGTGACACAGTTGGGGGGGATACGCGGTTACAGCTCATCTTT. It specifies CACDTVGGDTRLQLIF. The chain combines TRDV2 with TRDJ1; 10 nucleotides match TRDD3. This CDR3 region has 16 residues. The germline V gene encodes CDR1 GEAIGNYY and CDR2 EKD.

Comment on this clone: With a far larger clone one base away, a read error is the likely cause. The genes are TRDV2 and TRDJ1, with D hard to call. Germline V gene sequence: CDR1 GEAIGNYY, CDR2 EKD. The germline V and J ends were trimmed by 3 bases and 2 bases, with 12 bases remaining between them. The CDR3 loop spans 14 amino acids. The CDR3 sequence is CACDPKMTTDKLIF. CDR3 nucleotide sequence: TGTGCCTGTGACCCCAAGATGACGACCGATAAACTCATCTTT.

In the case of this clone: This clone may be a read error of a much larger clone one base away. CDR3 in DNA: TGTGCCTGTGACGCCGTAGGGACTGGGGGATTAGCGGCCGATAAACTCATCTTT. Translation gives CACDAVGTGGLAADKLIF. This chain joins TRDV2 and TRDJ1; 10 nucleotides align to TRDD3. V shed 3 bases and J 3 bases; nucleotides not matched to a gene: 15. The germline V gene has CDR1 GEAIGNYY and CDR2 EKD. This CDR3 is built from 18 residues.

This clone is labeled as medium-sized. The gene calls are TRDV2 and TRDJ1; TRDD3 is a possible D gene (6 bases). Germline V gives CDR1 GEAIGNYY, CDR2 EKD. The CDR3 length is 14 residues. The V gene lost 0 bases and the J gene lost 9 bases, with 16 bases spanning the gap. The CDR3 sequence: CACDTVGIANQLIF. The CDR3 nucleotides are TGTGCCTGTGACACCGTGGGGATTGCCAACCAACTCATCTTT.

This clone was counted only a few times. For this DNA, TCRdb reports the protein of a much larger clone, which diverges at residue 12, most likely from a read error; the protein presented here is translated directly from the DNA. The V and J genes are TRDV2 and TRDJ1; 10 bases align to TRDD3. The trim removed 1 base at V and 3 bases at J, leaving 10 bases unmatched. CDR3 length: 17 residues. CDR1 is GEAIGNYY and CDR2 is EKD in the germline V gene. This chain's CDR3 is CACDTVGGYADADKLIF. Here the CDR3 DNA reads TGTGCCTGTGACACTGTCGGGGGATACGCGGACGCCGATAAACTCATCTTT.

This clone was detected a few times. V is TRDV2 and J is TRDJ1, with TRDD3 identical over 8 bases. After removal of 7 bases from V and 0 bases from J, the junction contained 6 bases not matched to a gene. Germline CDR1 and CDR2: GEAIGNYY and EKD. There are 14 residues in the CDR3. The CDR3 here is CACVLLGDTDKLIF. The CDR3 DNA is TGTGCCTGCGTCTTACTGGGGGACACCGATAAACTCATCTTT.

Only a few counts were recorded for this clone. This sequence may be a read error, since a much larger clone differs from it by one base. This sample also contains other DNA sequences that code for the same CDR3. V usage is TRDV2 and J usage is TRDJ1; 10 positions match TRDD3. The CDR3 length is 14 residues. Germline V gene lookup returns CDR1 GEAIGNYY and CDR2 EKD. The CDR3 DNA reads TGTGCCTGTGACCTACTGGGGGATTTCGATAAACTTATCTTT. Residues: CACDLLGDFDKLIF.

Remarks on this clone: The TCRdb protein, from a much larger clone, departs from this DNA's translation at residue 12, likely by read error; the protein shown derives from the DNA. V gene TRDV2 combines with J gene TRDJ1; D perhaps matches TRDD3 (6 bases). Germline V gene lookup returns CDR1 GEAIGNYY and CDR2 EKD. The CDR3 covers 19 residues. Trimming removed 1 base at V and 7 bases at J, with 30 bases between. The CDR3 is CACDTISPIQPAGGPKLIF. The CDR3 DNA sequence: TGTGCCTGTGACACAATCTCCCCTATCCAACCCGCCGGGGGACCTAAACTCATCTTT.

This clone was seen only a few times. This chain links TRDV2 with TRDJ3, with D possibly TRDD3 on 5 matching bases. This CDR3 spans 20 amino acids. The V gene lost 1 base and the J gene lost 18 bases, with 36 bases spanning the gap. CDR1 is GEAIGNYY, CDR2 EKD, per germline. CDR3 sequence reads: CACDTVLGLPRSCDTRRMFF. CDR3 nucleotides: TGTGCCTGTGACACGGTCCTGGGTCTCCCTCGATCCTGTGACACCCGCCGGATGTTTTTC.

In the case of this clone: The protein in TCRdb stems from a much larger clone and differs at residue 3 from this DNA's translation, likely a read error; here the protein is translated from the DNA. The chain couples TRDV2 to TRDJ1; 8 nucleotides line up with TRDD3. The CDR3 runs to 19 residues. Per the germline V gene, CDR1 is GEAIGNYY and CDR2 is EKD. The CDR3 sequence: CASDTVSLGDRLPTDKLIF. The CDR3 DNA reads as TGTGCCAGTGACACCGTTTCCTTGGGGGATCGATTACCCACCGATAAACTCATCTTT.